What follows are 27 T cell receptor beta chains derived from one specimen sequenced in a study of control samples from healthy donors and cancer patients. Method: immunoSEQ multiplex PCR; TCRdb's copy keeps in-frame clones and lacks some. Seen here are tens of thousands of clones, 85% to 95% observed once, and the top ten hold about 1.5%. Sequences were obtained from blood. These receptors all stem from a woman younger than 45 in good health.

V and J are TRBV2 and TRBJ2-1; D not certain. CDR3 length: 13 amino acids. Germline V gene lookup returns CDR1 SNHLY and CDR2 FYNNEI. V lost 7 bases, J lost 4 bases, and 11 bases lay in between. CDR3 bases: TGTGCCAGCATTCTGGGTCCTTACAATGAGCAGTTCTTC. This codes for CASILGPYNEQFF.

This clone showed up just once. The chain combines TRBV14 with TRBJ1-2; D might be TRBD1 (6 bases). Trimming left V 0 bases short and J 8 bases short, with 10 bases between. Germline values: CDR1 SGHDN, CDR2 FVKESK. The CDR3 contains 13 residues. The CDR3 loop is CASSQDGGGGYTF. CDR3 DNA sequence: TGTGCCAGCAGCCAAGATGGAGGGGGAGGCTACACCTTC.

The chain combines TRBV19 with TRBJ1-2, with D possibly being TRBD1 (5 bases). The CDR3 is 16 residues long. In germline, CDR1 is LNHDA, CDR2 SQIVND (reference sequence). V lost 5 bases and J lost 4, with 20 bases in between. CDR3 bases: TGTGCCAGTAGTCCTAATGGGGCCTTGCTCCTCTATGGCTACACCTTC. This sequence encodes CASSPNGALLLYGYTF.

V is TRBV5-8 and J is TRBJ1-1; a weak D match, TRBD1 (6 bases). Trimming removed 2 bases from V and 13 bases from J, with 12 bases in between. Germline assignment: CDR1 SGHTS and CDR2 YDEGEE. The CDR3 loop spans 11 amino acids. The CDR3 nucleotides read TGTGCCAGCAGCTTATACAGGGCGGGTTTCTTT. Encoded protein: CASSLYRAGFF.

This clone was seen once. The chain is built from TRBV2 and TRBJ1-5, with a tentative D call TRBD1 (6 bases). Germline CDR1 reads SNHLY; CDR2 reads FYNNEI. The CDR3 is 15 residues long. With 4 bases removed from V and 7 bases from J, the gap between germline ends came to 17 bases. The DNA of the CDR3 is TGTGCCAGCAGTGTATCGGGACATCACGAGCAGCCCCAGCATTTT. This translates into CASSVSGHHEQPQHF.

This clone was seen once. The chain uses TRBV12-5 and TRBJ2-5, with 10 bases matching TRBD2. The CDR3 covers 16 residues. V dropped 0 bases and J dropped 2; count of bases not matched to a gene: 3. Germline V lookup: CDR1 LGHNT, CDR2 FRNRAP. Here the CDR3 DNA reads TGTGCTAGTGGTTTGGTGGGACTAGCGCGACAAGAGACCCAGTACTTC. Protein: CASGLVGLARQETQYF.

CDR3 nucleotides: TGTGCCAGCAGCGTCTCAAACCTTAACTATGGCTACACCTTC. Its protein product is CASSVSNLNYGYTF. The chain is built from TRBV5-6 and TRBJ1-2; unclear D gene. The length of the CDR3 is 14 residues. V lost 4 bases to trimming and J lost 1 base, with 11 bases between them. The germline V gene encodes CDR1 SGHDT and CDR2 YYEEEE. Drawing the rest from reference TRBV5-6 and TRBJ1-2, the complete variable domain is DAGVTQSPTHLIKTRGQQVTLRCSPKSGHDTVSWYQQALGQGPQFIFQYYEEEERQRGNFPDRFSGHQFPNYSSELNVNALLLGDSALYLCASSVSNLNYGYTFGSGTRLTVV.

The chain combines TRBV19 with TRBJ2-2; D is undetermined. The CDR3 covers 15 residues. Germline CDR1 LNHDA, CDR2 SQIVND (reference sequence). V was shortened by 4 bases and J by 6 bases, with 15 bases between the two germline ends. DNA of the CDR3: TGTGCCAGTAGTAGGAATTCGGTGGATTCCGGGGAGCTGTTTTTT. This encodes CASSRNSVDSGELFF.

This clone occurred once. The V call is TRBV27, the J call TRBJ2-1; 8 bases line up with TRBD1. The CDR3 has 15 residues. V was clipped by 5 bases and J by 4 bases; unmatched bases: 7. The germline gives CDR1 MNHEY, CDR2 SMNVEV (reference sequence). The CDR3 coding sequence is TGTGCCAGCAGTCTAAGGACAGGGCTGTACAATGAGCAGTTCTTC. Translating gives CASSLRTGLYNEQFF.

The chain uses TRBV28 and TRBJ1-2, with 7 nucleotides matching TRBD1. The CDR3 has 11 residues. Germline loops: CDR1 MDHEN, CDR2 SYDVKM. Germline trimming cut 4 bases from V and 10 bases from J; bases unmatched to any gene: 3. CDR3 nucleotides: TGTGCCAGCAGTTCGGGACAGAACTACACCTTC. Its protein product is CASSSGQNYTF.

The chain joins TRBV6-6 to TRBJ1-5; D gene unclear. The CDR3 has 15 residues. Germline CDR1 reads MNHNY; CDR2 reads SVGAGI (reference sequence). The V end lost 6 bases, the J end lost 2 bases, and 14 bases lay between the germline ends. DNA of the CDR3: TGTGCCAGCAGAATCCCCGGGGAAGGCAATCAGCCCCAGCATTTT. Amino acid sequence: CASRIPGEGNQPQHF.

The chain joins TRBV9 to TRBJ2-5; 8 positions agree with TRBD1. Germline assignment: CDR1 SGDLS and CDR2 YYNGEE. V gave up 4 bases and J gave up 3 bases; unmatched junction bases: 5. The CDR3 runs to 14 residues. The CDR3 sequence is CASSPNRGKETQYF. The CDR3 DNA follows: TGTGCCAGCAGCCCCAACAGGGGGAAAGAGACCCAGTACTTC. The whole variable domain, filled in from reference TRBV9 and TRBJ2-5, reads DSGVTQTPKHLITATGQRVTLRCSPRSGDLSVYWYQQSLDQGLQFLIQYYNGEERAKGNILERFSAQQFPDLHSELNLSSLELGDSALYFCASSPNRGKETQYFGPGTRLLVL.

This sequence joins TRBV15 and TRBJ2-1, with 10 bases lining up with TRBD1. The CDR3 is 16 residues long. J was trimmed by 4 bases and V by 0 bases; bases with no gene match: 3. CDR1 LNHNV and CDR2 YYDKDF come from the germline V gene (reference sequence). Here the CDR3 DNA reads TGTGCCACCAGCAGAGAGGGGACAGGGGAATACAATGAGCAGTTCTTC. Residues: CATSREGTGEYNEQFF.

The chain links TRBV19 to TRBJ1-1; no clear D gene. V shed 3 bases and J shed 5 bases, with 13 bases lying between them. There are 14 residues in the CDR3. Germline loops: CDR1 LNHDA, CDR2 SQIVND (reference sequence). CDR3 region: CASSIGFGGTEAFF. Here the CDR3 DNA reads TGTGCCAGTAGTATCGGGTTTGGCGGGACTGAAGCTTTCTTT.

DNA for the CDR3: TGCGCCAGCAGCCTAAGTCCCGGGGGAGACACTGAAGCTTTCTTT. Protein: CASSLSPGGDTEAFF. The chain employs TRBV4-1 and TRBJ1-1, with D maybe TRBD1 (5 bases). The CDR3 is 15 amino acids. Germline CDR1 MGHRA, CDR2 YSYEKL. Trimming took 4 bases from V and 3 from J, leaving 15 bases between them.

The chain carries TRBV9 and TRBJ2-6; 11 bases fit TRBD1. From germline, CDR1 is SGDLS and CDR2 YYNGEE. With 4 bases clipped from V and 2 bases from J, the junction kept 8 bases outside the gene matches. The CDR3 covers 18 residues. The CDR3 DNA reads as TGTGCCAGCAGCAGATCCGGGACAGGGGGACCTGGGGCCAACGTCCTGACTTTC. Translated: CASSRSGTGGPGANVLTF.

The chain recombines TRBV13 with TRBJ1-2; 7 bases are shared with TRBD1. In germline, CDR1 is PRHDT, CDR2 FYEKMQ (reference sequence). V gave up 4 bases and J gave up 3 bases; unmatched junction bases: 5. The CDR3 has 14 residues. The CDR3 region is CASSSWTGDYGYTF. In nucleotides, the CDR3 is TGTGCCAGCAGCTCGTGGACAGGAGACTATGGCTACACCTTC.

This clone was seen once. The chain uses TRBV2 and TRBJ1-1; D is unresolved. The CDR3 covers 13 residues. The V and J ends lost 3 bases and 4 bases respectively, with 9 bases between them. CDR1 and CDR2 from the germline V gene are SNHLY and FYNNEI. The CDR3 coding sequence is TGTGCCAGCAGTGATGATAGGGCCACTGAAGCTTTCTTT. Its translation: CASSDDRATEAFF.

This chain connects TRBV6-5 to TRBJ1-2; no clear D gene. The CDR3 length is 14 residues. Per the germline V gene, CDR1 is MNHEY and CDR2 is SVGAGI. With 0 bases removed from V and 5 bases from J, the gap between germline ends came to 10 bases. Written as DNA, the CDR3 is TGTGCCAGCAGTTACTCGGGCGGAGATTATGGCTACACCTTC. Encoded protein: CASSYSGGDYGYTF.

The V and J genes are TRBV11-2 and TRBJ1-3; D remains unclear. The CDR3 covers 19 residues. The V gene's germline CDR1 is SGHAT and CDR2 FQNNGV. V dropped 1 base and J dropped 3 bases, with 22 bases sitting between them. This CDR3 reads CASSLVGYRQTGFGNTIYF. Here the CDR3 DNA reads TGTGCCAGCAGCTTAGTAGGTTATCGTCAGACTGGTTTTGGAAACACCATATATTTT. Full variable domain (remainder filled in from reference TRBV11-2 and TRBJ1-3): EAGVAQSPRYKIIEKRQSVAFWCNPISGHATLYWYQQILGQGPKLLIQFQNNGVVDDSQLPKDRFSAERLKGVDSTLKIQPAKLEDSAVYLCASSLVGYRQTGFGNTIYFGEGSWLTVV.

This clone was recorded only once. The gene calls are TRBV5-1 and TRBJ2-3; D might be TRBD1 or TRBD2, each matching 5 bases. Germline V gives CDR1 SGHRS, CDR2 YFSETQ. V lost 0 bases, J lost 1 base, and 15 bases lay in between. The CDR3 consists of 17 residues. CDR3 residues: CASSLASGPAGTDTQYF. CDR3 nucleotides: TGCGCCAGCAGCTTGGCATCGGGACCGGCGGGCACAGATACGCAGTATTTT.

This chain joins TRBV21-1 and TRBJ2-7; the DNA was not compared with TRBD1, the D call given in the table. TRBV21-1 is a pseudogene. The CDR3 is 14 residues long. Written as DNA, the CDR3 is TGTGCCAGCAGCTCCCGAGACATGCCCTACGAGCAGTACTTC. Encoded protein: CASSSRDMPYEQYF.

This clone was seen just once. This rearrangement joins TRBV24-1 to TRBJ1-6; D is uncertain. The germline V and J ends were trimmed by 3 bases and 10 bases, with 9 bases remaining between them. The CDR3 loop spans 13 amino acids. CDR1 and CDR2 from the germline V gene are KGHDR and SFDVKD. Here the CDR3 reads CATSDESGSPLHF. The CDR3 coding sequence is TGTGCCACCAGTGATGAATCTGGATCACCCCTCCACTTT.

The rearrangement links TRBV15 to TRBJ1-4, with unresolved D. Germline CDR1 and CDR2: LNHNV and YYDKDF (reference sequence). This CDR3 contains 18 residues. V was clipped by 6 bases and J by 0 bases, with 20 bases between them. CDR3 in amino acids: CATRTDYSRAATNEKLFF. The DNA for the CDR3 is TGTGCCACCAGGACGGACTACTCTAGGGCCGCAACTAATGAAAAACTGTTTTTT.

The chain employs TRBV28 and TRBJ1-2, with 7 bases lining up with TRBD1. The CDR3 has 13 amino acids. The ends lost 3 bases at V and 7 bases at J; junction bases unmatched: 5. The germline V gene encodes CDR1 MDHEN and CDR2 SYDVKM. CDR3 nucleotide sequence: TGTGCCAGCAGTTTCGAGGGGGCCCGTGGCTACACCTTC. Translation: CASSFEGARGYTF.

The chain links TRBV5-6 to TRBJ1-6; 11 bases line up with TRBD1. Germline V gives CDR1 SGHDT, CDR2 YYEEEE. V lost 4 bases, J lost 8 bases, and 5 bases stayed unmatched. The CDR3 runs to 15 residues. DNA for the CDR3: TGTGCCAGCAGCGAGGACAGGGGGCGGTATTCACCCCTCCACTTT. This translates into CASSEDRGRYSPLHF.

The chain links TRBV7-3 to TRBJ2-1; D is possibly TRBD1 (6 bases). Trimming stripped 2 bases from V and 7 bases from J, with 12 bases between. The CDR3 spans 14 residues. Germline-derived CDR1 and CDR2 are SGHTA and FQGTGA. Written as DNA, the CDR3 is TGTGCCAGCAGCTTAGGGGGCCTGAGGAATGAGCAGTTCTTC. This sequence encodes CASSLGGLRNEQFF.